This T cell receptor (beta chain) came from a study of shared clonotypes between healthy human individuals. Method: immunoSEQ multiplex PCR; TCRdb's copy keeps in-frame clones and lacks some. The data contain about 1.1 million clones, approximately 77% of them singletons. The sequence was collected from a man between 18 and 29 years old in good health. Some clones in this sample may be carry-over from other donors' samples. The sequenced material came from memory CD4+ T cells from PBMCs. Described subset: CD45RA-negative fraction.

The CDR3 spells CASSRGLAGGPGTDTQYF. The DNA for the CDR3 is TGCGCCAGCAGCCGTGGACTAGCGGGAGGGCCCGGCACAGATACGCAGTATTTT. V usage is TRBV5-1 and J usage is TRBJ2-3, with TRBD2 matching 15 bases. CDR1 is SGHRS and CDR2 is YFSETQ in the germline V gene. The CDR3 spans 18 residues. V lost 4 bases to trimming and J lost 1 base; unmatched junction nucleotides: 7.